A selection of T cell receptor beta chains follows, all from one sample in a study of blood T cell repertoires in COVID-19. Here immunoSEQ multiplex PCR was the method, and the copy in TCRdb shows in-frame clones only, minus some. The table shows approximately 240,000 clones, with more than 65% occurring only once. Sequencing input: peripheral blood. The source is a woman in her thirties or forties who had recovered from COVID-19. Both conserved end residues are part of each CDR3. A D gene is named only where the DNA matches it firmly. A row's size may be missing; if present it is once, few, many or a size class.

NA	TRBD1	TRBV5-6	TRBJ1-5	CASSLTGTGNQPQHF	TGTGCCAGCAGCCTAACCGGGACAGGCAATCAGCCCCAGCATTTT
NA	NA	TRBV7-6	TRBJ1-6	CASSSRVDDSPLHF	TGTGCCAGCAGCTCCAGGGTGGATGATTCACCCCTCCACTTT
once	NA	TRBV5-8	TRBJ2-2	CASSLGLNTGELFF	TGTGCCAGCAGCTTGGGACTTAACACCGGGGAGCTGTTTTTT
once	TRBD1	TRBV30	TRBJ2-2	CAWSVLDRESGELFF	TGTGCCTGGAGTGTACTCGACAGGGAGTCCGGGGAGCTGTTTTTT
NA	TRBD1	TRBV11-3	TRBJ1-1	CASSLRGEYTEAFF	TGTGCCAGCAGCCTCAGGGGGGAGTACACTGAAGCTTTCTTT
NA	NA	TRBV4-1	TRBJ2-1	CASSQDRRGNEQFF	TGCGCCAGCAGCCAAGATCGGCGGGGCAATGAGCAGTTCTTC
NA	TRBD1	TRBV19	TRBJ1-1	CASSRAGGEGRAFF	TGTGCCAGTAGTAGAGCAGGGGGCGAAGGACGAGCTTTCTTT
once	NA	TRBV2	TRBJ1-5	CASSQQRGQPQHF	TGTGCCAGCAGCCAACAACGGGGACAGCCCCAGCATTTT
few	NA	TRBV5-1	TRBJ1-1	CASSLGGSTEAFF	TGCGCCAGCAGCTTGGGAGGGAGCACTGAAGCTTTCTTT
NA	TRBD1	TRBV2	TRBJ2-7	CGGAGQGAYEQYF	TGTGGCGGGGCGGGACAGGGGGCCTACGAGCAGTACTTC
NA	TRBD2	TRBV4-3	TRBJ2-3	CASSQERPSGGVDTQYF	TGCGCCAGCAGCCAAGAACGACCTAGCGGGGGGGTAGATACGCAGTATTTT
NA	NA	TRBV18	TRBJ1-2	CASSPGSLGYGYTF	TGTGCCAGCTCACCGGGCAGCCTCGGATATGGCTACACCTTC
NA	TRBD1	TRBV10-3	TRBJ1-3	CAISEAGGSGNTIYF	TGTGCCATCAGTGAGGCAGGGGGCTCTGGAAACACCATATATTTT
NA	TRBD1	TRBV18	TRBJ2-1	CASSTGGDYNEQFF	TGTGCCAGCTCAACAGGGGGCGACTACAATGAGCAGTTCTTC
once	NA	TRBV6-5	TRBJ2-1	CASSFETPLGQFF	TGTGCCAGCAGTTTCGAAACTCCCCTTGGGCAGTTCTTC
NA	NA	TRBV15	TRBJ1-5	CATSRAQSNQPQHF	TGTGCCACCAGCAGGGCACAGAGCAATCAGCCCCAGCATTTT
NA	TRBD2	TRBV7-9	TRBJ2-1	CASSSSGGDEQFF	TGTGCCAGCAGCTCTAGCGGGGGGGATGAGCAGTTCTTC
few	NA	TRBV10-2	TRBJ2-4	CASSEGSRYIQYF	TGCGCCAGCAGTGAGGGGAGTCGGTACATTCAGTACTTC
NA	TRBD1	TRBV2	TRBJ2-4	CATIGTVLAKNIQYF	TGTGCCACCATAGGGACAGTACTAGCCAAAAACATTCAGTACTTC
NA	NA	TRBV5-1	TRBJ1-4	CASSSWTGGEKLFF	TGCGCCAGCAGCTCATGGACGGGAGGGGAAAAACTGTTTTTT
NA	NA	TRBV5-4	TRBJ1-6	CASSKGGSTAYNSPLHF	TGTGCCAGCAGCAAGGGAGGATCCACGGCCTATAATTCACCCCTCCACTTT
NA	NA	TRBV13	TRBJ1-5	CASSFQGRNQPQHF	TGTGCCAGCAGCTTTCAGGGCAGAAATCAGCCCCAGCATTTT
once	TRBD1	TRBV19	TRBJ2-7	CASSNRGGWYEQYF	TGTGCCAGTAGTAACCGAGGGGGCTGGTACGAGCAGTACTTC
NA	TRBD2	TRBV7-9	TRBJ2-7	CASSPSGGVFEQYF	TGTGCCAGCAGCCCGTCGGGGGGGGTTTTCGAGCAGTACTTC
few	TRBD1	TRBV7-8	TRBJ1-5	CASSLSGDRDQPQHF	TGTGCCAGCAGCTTAAGTGGGGACAGGGATCAGCCCCAGCATTTT
NA	NA	TRBV29-1	TRBJ1-1	CSAEWANTEAFF	TGCAGCGCGGAATGGGCGAACACTGAAGCTTTCTTT
few	NA	TRBV19	TRBJ1-6	CASSTLEGGSFNSPLHF	TGTGCCAGTAGTACACTCGAGGGGGGGAGCTTTAATTCACCCCTCCACTTT
NA	TRBD1	TRBV2	TRBJ2-7	CARSGQPYEQYF	TGTGCCCGCTCGGGACAGCCTTACGAGCAGTACTTC
NA	NA	TRBV6-2/TRBV6-3	TRBJ1-5	CASSYSTGQPQHF	TGTGCCAGCAGTTACTCGACAGGTCAGCCCCAGCATTTT